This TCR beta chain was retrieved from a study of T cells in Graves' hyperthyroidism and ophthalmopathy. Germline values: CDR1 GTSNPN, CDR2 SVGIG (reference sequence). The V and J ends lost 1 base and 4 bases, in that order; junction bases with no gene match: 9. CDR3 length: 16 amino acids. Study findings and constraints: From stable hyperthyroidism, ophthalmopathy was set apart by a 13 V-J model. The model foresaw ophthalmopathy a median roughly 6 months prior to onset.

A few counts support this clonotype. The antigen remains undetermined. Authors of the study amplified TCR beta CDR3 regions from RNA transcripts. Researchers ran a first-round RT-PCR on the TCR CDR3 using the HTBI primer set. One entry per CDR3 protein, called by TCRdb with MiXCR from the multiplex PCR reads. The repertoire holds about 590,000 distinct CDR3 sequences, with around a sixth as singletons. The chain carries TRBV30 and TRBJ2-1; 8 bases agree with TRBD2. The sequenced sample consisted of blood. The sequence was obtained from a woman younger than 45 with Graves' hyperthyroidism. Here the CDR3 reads CAWSAKTGGEYNEQFF. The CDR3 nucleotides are TGTGCCTGGAGTGCCAAGACGGGGGGGGAATACAATGAGCAGTTCTTC.